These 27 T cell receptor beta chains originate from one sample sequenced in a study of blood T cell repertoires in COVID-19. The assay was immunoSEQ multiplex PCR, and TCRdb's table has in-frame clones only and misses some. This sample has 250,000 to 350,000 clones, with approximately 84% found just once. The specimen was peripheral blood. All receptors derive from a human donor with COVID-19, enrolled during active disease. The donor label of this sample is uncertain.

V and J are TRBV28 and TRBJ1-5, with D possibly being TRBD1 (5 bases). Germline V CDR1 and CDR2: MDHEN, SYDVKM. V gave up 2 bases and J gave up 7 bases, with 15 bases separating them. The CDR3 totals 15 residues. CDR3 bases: TGTGCCAGCAGTTTAAAAGGGGCAAGAGAGCAGCCCCAGCATTTT. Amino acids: CASSLKGAREQPQHF.

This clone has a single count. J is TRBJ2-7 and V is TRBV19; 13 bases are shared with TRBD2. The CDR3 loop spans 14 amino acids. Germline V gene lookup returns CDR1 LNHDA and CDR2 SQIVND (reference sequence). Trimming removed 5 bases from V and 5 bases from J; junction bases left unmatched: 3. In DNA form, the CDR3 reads TGTGCCAGTAGTGAACTAGCGGGAGGGCACGAGCAGTACTTC. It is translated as CASSELAGGHEQYF.

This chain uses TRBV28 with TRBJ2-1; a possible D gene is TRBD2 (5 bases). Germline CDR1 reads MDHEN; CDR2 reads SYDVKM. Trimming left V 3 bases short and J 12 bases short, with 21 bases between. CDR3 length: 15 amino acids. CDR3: CASSLRLKNGDVQFF. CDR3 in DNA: TGTGCCAGCAGTTTGAGACTTAAAAACGGGGATGTGCAGTTCTTC.

The CDR3 DNA is TGTGCCAGCGGAGGGACTAGCGGGAGCAATGAGCAGTTCTTC. Translation: CASGGTSGSNEQFF. The chain combines TRBV3-1 (or the pseudogene TRBV3-2) with TRBJ2-1; 14 bases map to TRBD2. Germline V gives CDR1 LGHDT, CDR2 YNNKEL (reference sequence). V gave up 8 bases and J gave up 6 bases; unmatched junction bases: 3. The CDR3 contains 14 residues.

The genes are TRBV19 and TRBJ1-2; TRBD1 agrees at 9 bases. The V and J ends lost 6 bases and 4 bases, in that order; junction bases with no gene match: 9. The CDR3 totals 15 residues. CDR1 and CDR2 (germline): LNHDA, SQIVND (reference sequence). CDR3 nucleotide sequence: TGTGCCAGTAGGGCCACAGGGGGCTTTAGCTATGGCTACACCTTC. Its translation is CASRATGGFSYGYTF.

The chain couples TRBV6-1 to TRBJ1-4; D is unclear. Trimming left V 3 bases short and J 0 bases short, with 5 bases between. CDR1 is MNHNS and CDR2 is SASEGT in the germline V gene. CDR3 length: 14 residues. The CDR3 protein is CASSDPTTNEKLFF. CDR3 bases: TGTGCCAGCAGTGACCCAACAACTAATGAAAAACTGTTTTTT.

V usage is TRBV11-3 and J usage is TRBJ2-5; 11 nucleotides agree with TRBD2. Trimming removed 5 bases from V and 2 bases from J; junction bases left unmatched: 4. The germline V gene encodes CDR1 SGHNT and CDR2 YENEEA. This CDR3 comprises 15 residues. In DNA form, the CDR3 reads TGTGCCAGCAGCACTAGCGGGAGCCTGCAAGAGACCCAGTACTTC. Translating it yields CASSTSGSLQETQYF. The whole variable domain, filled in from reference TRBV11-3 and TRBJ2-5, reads EAGVVQSPRYKIIEKKQPVAFWCNPISGHNTLYWYLQNLGQGPELLIRYENEEAVDDSQLPKDRFSAERLKGVDSTLKIQPAELGDSAVYLCASSTSGSLQETQYFGPGTRLLVL.

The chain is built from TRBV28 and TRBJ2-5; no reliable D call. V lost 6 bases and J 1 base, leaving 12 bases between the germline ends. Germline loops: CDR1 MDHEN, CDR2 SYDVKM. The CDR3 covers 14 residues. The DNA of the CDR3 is TGTGCCAGCAGAGCCTGGCAGGTCCAAGAGACCCAGTACTTC. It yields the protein CASRAWQVQETQYF.

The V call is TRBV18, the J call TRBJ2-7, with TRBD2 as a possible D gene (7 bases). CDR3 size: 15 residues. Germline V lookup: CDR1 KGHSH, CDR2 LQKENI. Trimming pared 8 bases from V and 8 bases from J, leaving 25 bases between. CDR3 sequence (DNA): TGTGCCAGCCACCCTAGCGGCTCCACAACAGGGAAGCAGTACTTC. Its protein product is CASHPSGSTTGKQYF. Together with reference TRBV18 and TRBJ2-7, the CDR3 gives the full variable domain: NAGVMQNPRHLVRRRGQEARLRCSPMKGHSHVYWYRQLPEEGLKFMVYLQKENIIDESGMPKERFSAEFPKEGPSILRIQQVVRGDSAAYFCASHPSGSTTGKQYFGPGTRLTVT.

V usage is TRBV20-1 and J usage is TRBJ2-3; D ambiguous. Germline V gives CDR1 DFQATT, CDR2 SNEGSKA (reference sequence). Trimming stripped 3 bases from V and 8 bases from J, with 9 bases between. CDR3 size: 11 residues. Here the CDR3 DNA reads TGCAGTGCTAGCCTTACACCTACGCAGTATTTT. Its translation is CSASLTPTQYF.

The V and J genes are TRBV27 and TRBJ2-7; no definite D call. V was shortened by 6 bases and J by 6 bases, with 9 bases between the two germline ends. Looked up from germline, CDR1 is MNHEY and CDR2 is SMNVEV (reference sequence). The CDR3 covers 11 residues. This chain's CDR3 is CASRDSTEQYF. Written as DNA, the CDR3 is TGTGCCAGCAGAGACTCCACCGAGCAGTACTTC.

Here the CDR3 reads CASSFRQGQNTGELFF. In DNA form, the CDR3 reads TGTGCCAGCAGCTTCCGACAGGGTCAGAACACCGGGGAGCTGTTTTTT. The chain couples TRBV7-9 to TRBJ2-2; 7 bases map to TRBD1. This CDR3 comprises 16 residues. J gave up 1 base and V 3 bases, and 5 bases lay outside the gene matches. CDR1 SEHNR and CDR2 FQNEAQ come from the germline V gene (reference sequence). The whole variable domain, remainder taken from reference TRBV7-9 and TRBJ2-2, is DTGVSQNPRHKITKRGQNVTFRCDPISEHNRLYWYRQTLGQGPEFLTYFQNEAQLEKSRLLSDRFSAERPKGSFSTLEIQRTEQGDSAMYLCASSFRQGQNTGELFFGEGSRLTVL.

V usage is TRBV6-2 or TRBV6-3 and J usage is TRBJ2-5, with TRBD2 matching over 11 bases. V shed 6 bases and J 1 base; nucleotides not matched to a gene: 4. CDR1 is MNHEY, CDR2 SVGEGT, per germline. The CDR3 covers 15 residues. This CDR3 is CASSKGTSGQETQYF. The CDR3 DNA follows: TGTGCCAGCAGCAAAGGGACTAGCGGCCAAGAGACCCAGTACTTC.

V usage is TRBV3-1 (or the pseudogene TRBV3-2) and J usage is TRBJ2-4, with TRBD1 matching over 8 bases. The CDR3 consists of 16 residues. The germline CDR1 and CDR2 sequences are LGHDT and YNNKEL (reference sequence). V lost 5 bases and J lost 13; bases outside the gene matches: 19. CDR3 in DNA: TGTGCCAGCAGCAGACATCAGGGACAGGCGAGCCAACTACAGTACTTC. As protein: CASSRHQGQASQLQYF.

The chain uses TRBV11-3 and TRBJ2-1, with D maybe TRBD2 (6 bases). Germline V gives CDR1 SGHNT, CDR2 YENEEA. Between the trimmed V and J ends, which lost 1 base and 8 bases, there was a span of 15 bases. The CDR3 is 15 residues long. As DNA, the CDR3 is TGTGCCAGCAGCTTAGCCACCGGACTATTCGATGAGCAGTTCTTC. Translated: CASSLATGLFDEQFF.

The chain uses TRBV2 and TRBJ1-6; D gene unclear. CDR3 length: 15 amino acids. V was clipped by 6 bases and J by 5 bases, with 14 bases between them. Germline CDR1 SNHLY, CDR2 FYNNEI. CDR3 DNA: TGTGCCAGCAGGACCCCGGGAGGAAATAATTCACCCCTCCACTTT. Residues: CASRTPGGNNSPLHF.

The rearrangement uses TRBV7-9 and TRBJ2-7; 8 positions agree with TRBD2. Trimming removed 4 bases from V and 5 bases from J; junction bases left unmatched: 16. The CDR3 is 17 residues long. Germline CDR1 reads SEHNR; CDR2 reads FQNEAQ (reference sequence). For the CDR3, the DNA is TGTGCCAGCAGCTCATTAGGGAGGCGGGAGGATGTGGACGAGCAGTACTTC. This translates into CASSSLGRREDVDEQYF.

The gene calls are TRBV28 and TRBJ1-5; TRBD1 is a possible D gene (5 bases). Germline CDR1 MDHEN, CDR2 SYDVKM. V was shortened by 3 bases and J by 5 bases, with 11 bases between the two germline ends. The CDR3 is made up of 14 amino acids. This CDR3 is CASSFQAGHQPQHF. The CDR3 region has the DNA TGTGCCAGCAGTTTTCAGGCAGGGCATCAGCCCCAGCATTTT.

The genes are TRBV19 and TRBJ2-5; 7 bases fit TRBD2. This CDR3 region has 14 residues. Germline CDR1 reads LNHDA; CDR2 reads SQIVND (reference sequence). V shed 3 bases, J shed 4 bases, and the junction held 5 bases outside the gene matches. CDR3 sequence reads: CASSMRGGAETQYF. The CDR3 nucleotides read TGTGCCAGTAGTATGCGCGGGGGAGCAGAGACCCAGTACTTC.

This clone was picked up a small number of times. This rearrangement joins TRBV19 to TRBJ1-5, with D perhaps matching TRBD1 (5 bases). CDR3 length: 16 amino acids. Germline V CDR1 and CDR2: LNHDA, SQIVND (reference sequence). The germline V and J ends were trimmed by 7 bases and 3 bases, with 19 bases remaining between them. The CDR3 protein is CASKTLGQGDNQPQHF. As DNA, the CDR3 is TGTGCCAGTAAGACCCTTGGGCAGGGTGACAATCAGCCCCAGCATTTT.

This CDR3 reads CASSLIGGSSNQPQHF. CDR3 bases: TGTGCCAGCAGTTTAATAGGCGGGAGTAGCAATCAGCCCCAGCATTTT. The rearrangement uses TRBV28 and TRBJ1-5; D is unclear. The germline V and J ends were trimmed by 2 bases and 0 bases, with 11 bases remaining between them. There are 16 residues in the CDR3. Germline V gene sequence: CDR1 MDHEN, CDR2 SYDVKM.

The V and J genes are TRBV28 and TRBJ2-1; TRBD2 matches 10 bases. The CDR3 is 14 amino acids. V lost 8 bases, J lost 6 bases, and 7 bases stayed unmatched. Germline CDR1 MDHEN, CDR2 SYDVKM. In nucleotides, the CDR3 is TGTGCCAGCGTCAAGCGGGAGGGACGCAATGAGCAGTTCTTC. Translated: CASVKREGRNEQFF.

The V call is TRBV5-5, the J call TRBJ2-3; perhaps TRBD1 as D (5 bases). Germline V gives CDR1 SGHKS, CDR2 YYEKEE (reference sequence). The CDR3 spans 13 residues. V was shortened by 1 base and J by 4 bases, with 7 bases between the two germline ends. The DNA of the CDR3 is TGTGCCAGCAGCTTGCAGGGATCAGATACGCAGTATTTT. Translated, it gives CASSLQGSDTQYF.

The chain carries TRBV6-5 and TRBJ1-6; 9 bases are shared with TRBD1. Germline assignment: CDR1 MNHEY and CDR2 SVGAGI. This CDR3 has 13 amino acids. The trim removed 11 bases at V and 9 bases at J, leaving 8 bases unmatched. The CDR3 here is CAGKDRGASPLHF. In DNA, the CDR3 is TGTGCCGGCAAGGACAGGGGCGCTTCACCCCTCCACTTT.

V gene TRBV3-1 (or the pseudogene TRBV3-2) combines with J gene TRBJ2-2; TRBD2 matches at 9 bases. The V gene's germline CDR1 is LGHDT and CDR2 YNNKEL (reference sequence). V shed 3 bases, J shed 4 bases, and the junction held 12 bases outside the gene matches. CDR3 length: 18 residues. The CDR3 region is CASSHEFGLAGITGELFF. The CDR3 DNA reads TGTGCCAGCAGCCATGAATTTGGGCTAGCGGGAATCACCGGGGAGCTGTTTTTT.

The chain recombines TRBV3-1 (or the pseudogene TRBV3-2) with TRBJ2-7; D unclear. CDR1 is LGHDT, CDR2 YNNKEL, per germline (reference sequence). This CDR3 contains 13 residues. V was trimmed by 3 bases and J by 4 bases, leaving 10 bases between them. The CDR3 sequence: CASSQQARYEQYF. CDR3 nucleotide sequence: TGTGCCAGCAGCCAGCAGGCGCGATACGAGCAGTACTTC.

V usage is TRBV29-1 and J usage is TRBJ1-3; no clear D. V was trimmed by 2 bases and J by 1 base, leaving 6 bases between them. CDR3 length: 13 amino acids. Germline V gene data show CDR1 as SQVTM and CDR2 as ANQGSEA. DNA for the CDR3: TGCAGCGTTGAACGCGTTTCTGGAAACACCATATATTTT. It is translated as CSVERVSGNTIYF.